This record concerns one TCR beta chain sequence. This clone was counted once. Its cognate antigen has yet to be identified. Per-nucleotide qualities are absent, and no much larger clonotype sits a single base away. CDR1 SGHTA and CDR2 FQGNSA were looked up in the germline V gene. The germline ends are 7 bases apart after V is trimmed by 1 base and J by 0 bases. The CDR3 runs 15 amino acids, cysteine and phenylalanine included. Only CDR3 DNA is held: 45 bases, read in frame from base 1. This sample was taken from a study of control samples from healthy donors and cancer patients (TCRdb year 2020). Receptor libraries were prepared by the immunoSEQ multiplex PCR assay. As stored in TCRdb, this immuneACCESS dataset retains in-frame rearrangements with V and J assigned. A fraction of the clones does not appear; measured against another copy, unresolved V genes explain less than half of the discrepancy, and the remainder lacks a known reason. The sample contains about 77,000 clones, about 92% of them found a single time. The top ten hold 5.8% of the sample.

The sequence derives from a woman in her sixties in good health. Sequences were obtained from blood. This sequence uses TRBV7-2 and TRBJ2-1; TRBD1 could be the D gene, as 5 bases match. This receptor has the CDR3 CASSLDQGSYNEQFF. The DNA sequence follows: TGTGCCAGCAGCTTAGACCAGGGCTCCTACAATGAGCAGTTCTTC.